The 5 T cell receptor beta chains below all came from one sample that was sequenced in a study of T-cell reconstitution after alpha-beta-depleted transplantation in children. Preparing the TCRbeta library involved the use of unique molecular identifiers. MiXCR, applied by TCRdb to the PCR reads, yields one record per CDR3 protein. Of about 76,000 distinct CDR3 sequences listed, roughly 13% are singletons. Sample: PBMCs, mostly from graft donor cells, taken 180 days after TCRalphabeta/CD19-depleted stem cell transplant. The receptors derive from a male patient aged 2-10 years who had a stem cell transplant for acute lymphoblastic leukemia, so the T cells may come from the graft donor.

The V and J genes are TRBV12-3 or TRBV12-4 and TRBJ1-5; TRBD1 aligns across 9 bases. Unmatched junction bases numbered 6, after V lost 5 bases and J lost 4 bases. The CDR3 is 15 residues long. In DNA form, the CDR3 reads TGTGCCAGCAGTCCAACGGGACAGGGTAATCAGCCCCAGCATTTT. Encoded protein: CASSPTGQGNQPQHF.

The rearrangement links TRBV7-2 to TRBJ2-3, with D uncertain. This CDR3 region has 16 residues. V was pared by 5 bases and J by 0 bases, with 15 bases between. CDR1 SGHTA and CDR2 FQGNSA come from the germline V gene. DNA of the CDR3: TGTGCCAGCAGCCCCCCGACTCCGCCCAGCACAGATACGCAGTATTTT. Protein: CASSPPTPPSTDTQYF.

This chain links TRBV21-1 with TRBJ2-2. TRBV21-1 is designated a pseudogene. The CDR3 has 21 residues. CDR3 protein: CASSKKSSPTQPTTSPGELFF. Here the CDR3 DNA reads TGTGCCAGCAGCAAAAAGAGTTCTCCGACCCAACCAACGACAAGTCCCGGGGAGCTGTTTTTT.

This clonotype was detected many times. CDR3 residues: CASSGQSSNTEAFF. The CDR3 bases are TGTGCCAGCAGTGGGCAGTCTTCGAACACTGAAGCTTTCTTT. This chain links TRBV6-1 with TRBJ1-1; unclear D gene. The length of the CDR3 is 14 residues. The germline CDR1 and CDR2 sequences are MNHNS and SASEGT. V lost 4 bases and J lost 1, with 10 bases in between.

This clonotype was observed a few times. V gene TRBV5-6 combines with J gene TRBJ1-1, with 7 bases fitting TRBD1. The length of the CDR3 is 16 residues. CDR1 and CDR2 (germline): SGHDT, YYEEEE. V lost 4 bases, J lost 1 base, and 10 bases stayed unmatched. CDR3: CASSHLGDSPNTEAFF. In DNA form, the CDR3 reads TGTGCCAGCAGCCATCTTGGGGACAGCCCGAACACTGAAGCTTTCTTT. The variable domain in full, completed from reference TRBV5-6 and TRBJ1-1, reads DAGVTQSPTHLIKTRGQQVTLRCSPKSGHDTVSWYQQALGQGPQFIFQYYEEEERQRGNFPDRFSGHQFPNYSSELNVNALLLGDSALYLCASSHLGDSPNTEAFFGQGTRLTVV.